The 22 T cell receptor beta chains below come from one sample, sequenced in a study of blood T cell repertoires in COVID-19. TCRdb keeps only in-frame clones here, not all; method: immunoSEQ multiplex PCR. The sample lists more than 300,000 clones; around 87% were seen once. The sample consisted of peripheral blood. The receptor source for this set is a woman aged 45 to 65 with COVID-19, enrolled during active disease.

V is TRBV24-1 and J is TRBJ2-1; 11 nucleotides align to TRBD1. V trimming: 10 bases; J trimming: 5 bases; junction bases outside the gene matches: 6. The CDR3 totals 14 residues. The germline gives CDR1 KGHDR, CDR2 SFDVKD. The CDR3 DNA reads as TGTGCCACTGCCGGGACAGGGGGAGACAATGAGCAGTTCTTC. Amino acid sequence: CATAGTGGDNEQFF.

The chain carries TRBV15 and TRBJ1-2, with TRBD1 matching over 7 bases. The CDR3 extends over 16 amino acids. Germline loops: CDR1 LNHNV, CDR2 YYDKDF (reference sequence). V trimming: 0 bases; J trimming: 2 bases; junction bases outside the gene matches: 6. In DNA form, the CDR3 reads TGTGCCACCAGCAGAGACCGCGTAGGGGGCAACTATGGCTACACCTTC. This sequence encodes CATSRDRVGGNYGYTF. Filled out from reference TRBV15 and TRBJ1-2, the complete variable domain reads DAMVIQNPRYQVTQFGKPVTLSCSQTLNHNVMYWYQQKSSQAPKLLFHYYDKDFNNEADTPDNFQSRRPNTSFCFLDIRSPGLGDTAMYLCATSRDRVGGNYGYTFGSGTRLTVV.

In DNA form, the CDR3 reads TGTGCCACCTCGACTAGCGGGAGCTCCTACGAGCAGTACTTC. Translated: CATSTSGSSYEQYF. This chain joins TRBV24-1 and TRBJ2-7, with 12 nucleotides matching TRBD2. CDR1 and CDR2 from the germline V gene are KGHDR and SFDVKD. The CDR3 covers 14 residues. V lost 9 bases, J lost 0 bases, and 2 bases stayed unmatched.

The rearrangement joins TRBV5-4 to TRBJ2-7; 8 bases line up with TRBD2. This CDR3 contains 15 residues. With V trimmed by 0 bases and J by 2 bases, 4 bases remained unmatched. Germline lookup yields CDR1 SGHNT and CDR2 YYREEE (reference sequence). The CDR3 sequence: CASSLGAGGAYEQYF. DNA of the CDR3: TGTGCCAGCAGCTTGGGGGCGGGAGGAGCCTACGAGCAGTACTTC.

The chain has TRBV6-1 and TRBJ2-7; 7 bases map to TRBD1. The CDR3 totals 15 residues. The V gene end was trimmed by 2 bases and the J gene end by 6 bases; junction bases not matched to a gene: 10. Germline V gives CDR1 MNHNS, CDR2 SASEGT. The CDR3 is CASSEIFGQATEQYF. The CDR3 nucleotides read TGTGCCAGCAGTGAAATTTTTGGACAGGCAACCGAGCAGTACTTC.

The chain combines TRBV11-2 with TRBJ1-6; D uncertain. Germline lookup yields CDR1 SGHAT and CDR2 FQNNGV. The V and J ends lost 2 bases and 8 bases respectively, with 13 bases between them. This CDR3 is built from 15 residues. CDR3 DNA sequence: TGTGCCAGCAGCTTATGGGGTGGAGGCGATTCACCCCTCCACTTT. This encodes CASSLWGGGDSPLHF.

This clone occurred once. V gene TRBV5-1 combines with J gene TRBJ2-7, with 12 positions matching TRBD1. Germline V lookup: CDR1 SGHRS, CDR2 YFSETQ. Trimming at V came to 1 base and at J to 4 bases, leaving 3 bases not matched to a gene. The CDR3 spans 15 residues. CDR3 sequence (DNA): TGCGCCAGCAGCTTGTGGGGACAGGGGGCTTACGAGCAGTACTTC. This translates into CASSLWGQGAYEQYF.

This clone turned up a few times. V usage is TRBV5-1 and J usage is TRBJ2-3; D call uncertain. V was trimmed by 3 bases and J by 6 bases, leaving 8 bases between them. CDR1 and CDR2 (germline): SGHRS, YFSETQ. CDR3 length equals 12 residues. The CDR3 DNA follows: TGCGCCAGCAGCTCCCAGGTTGATACGCAGTATTTT. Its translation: CASSSQVDTQYF.

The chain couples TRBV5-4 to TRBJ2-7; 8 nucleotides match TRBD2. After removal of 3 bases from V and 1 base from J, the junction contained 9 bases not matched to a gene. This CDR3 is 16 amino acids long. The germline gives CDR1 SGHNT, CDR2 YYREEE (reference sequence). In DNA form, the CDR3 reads TGTGCCAGCAGCTGGGGCGGGGGGCCGCCTTCCTACGAGCAGTACTTC. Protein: CASSWGGGPPSYEQYF. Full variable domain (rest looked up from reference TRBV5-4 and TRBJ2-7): ETGVTQSPTHLIKTRGQQVTLRCSSQSGHNTVSWYQQALGQGPQFIFQYYREEENGRGNFPPRFSGLQFPNYSSELNVNALELDDSALYLCASSWGGGPPSYEQYFGPGTRLTVT.

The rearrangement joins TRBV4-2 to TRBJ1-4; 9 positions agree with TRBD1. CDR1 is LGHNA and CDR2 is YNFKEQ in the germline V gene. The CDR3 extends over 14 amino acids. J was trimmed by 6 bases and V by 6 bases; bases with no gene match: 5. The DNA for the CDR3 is TGTGCCAGCAGGCAGACAGGGGGTGATGAAAAACTGTTTTTT. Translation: CASRQTGGDEKLFF.

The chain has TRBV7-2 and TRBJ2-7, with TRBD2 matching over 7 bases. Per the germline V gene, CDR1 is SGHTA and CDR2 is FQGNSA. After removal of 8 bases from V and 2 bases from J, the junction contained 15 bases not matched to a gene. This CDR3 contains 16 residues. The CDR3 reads CASATPGGKTPYEQYF. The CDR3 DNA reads TGTGCCAGCGCCACCCCGGGAGGCAAGACTCCCTACGAGCAGTACTTC.

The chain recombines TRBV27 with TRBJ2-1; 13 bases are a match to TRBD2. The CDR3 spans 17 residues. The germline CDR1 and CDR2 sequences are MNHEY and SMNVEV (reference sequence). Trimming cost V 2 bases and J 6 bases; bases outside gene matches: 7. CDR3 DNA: TGTGCCAGCAGTTTAGATGTCGGACTAGCGGGAGTCAATGAGCAGTTCTTC. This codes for CASSLDVGLAGVNEQFF.

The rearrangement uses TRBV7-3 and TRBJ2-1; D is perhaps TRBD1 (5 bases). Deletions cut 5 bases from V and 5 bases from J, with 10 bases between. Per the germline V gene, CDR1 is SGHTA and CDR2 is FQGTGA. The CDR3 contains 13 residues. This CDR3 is CASSQGLNNEQFF. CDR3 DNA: TGTGCCAGCAGCCAGGGTCTCAACAATGAGCAGTTCTTC.

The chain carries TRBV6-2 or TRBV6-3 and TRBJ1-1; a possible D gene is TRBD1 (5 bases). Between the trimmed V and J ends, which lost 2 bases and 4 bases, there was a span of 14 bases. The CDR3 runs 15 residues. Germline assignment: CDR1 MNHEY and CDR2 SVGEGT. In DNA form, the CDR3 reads TGTGCCAGCAGTTACGTCCAGGGAGGGGTCACTGAAGCTTTCTTT. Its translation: CASSYVQGGVTEAFF.

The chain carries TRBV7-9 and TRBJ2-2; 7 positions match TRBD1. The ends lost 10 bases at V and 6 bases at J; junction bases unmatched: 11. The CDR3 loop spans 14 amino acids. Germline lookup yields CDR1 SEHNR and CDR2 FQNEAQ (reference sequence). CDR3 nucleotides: TGTGCCACCCGGGGACAGTTCGTGCCCGGGGAGCTGTTTTTT. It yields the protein CATRGQFVPGELFF. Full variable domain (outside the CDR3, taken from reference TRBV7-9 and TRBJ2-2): DTGVSQNPRHKITKRGQNVTFRCDPISEHNRLYWYRQTLGQGPEFLTYFQNEAQLEKSRLLSDRFSAERPKGSFSTLEIQRTEQGDSAMYLCATRGQFVPGELFFGEGSRLTVL.

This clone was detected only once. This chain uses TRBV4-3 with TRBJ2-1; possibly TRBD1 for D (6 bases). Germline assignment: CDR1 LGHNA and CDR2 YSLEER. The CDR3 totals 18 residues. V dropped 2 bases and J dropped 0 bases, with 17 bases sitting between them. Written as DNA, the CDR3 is TGCGCCAGCAGCCAATCGCTCCCAGGGGTGAGCTCCTACAATGAGCAGTTCTTC. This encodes CASSQSLPGVSSYNEQFF.

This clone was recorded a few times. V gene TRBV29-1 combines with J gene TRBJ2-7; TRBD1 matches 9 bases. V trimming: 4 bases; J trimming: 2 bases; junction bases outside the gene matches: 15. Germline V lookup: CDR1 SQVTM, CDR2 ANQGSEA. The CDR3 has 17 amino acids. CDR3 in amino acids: CSVARLRSGTGTYEQYF. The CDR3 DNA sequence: TGCAGCGTTGCTAGGTTGCGGTCCGGGACAGGGACCTACGAGCAGTACTTC.

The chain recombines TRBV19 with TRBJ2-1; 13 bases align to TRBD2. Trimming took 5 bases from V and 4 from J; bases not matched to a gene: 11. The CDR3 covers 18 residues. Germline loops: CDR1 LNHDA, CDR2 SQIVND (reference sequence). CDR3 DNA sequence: TGTGCCAGTAGTGACGGGGGACTAGCGGGAAGATCATACAATGAGCAGTTCTTC. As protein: CASSDGGLAGRSYNEQFF.

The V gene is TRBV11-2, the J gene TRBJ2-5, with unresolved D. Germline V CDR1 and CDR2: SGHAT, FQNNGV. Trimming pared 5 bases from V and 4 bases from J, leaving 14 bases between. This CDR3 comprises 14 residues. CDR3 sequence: CASSPRSKVETQYF. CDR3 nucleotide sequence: TGTGCCAGCAGCCCCCGGTCGAAAGTAGAGACCCAGTACTTC.

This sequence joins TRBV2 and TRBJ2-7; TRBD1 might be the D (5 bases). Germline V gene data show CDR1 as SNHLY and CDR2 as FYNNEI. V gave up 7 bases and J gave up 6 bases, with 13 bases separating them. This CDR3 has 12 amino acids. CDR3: CASKGAQREQYF. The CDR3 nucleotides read TGTGCCAGCAAAGGGGCGCAACGCGAGCAGTACTTC. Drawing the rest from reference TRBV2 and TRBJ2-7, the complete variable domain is EPEVTQTPSHQVTQMGQEVILRCVPISNHLYFYWYRQILGQKVEFLVSFYNNEISEKSEIFDDQFSVERPDGSNFTLKIRSTKLEDSAMYFCASKGAQREQYFGPGTRLTVT.

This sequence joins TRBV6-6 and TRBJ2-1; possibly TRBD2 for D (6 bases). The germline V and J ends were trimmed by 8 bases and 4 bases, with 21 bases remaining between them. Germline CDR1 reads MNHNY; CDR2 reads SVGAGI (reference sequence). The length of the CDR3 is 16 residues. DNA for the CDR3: TGTGCCAGCCAGGGAAGGGCGGGATCGGGTTACAATGAGCAGTTCTTC. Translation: CASQGRAGSGYNEQFF.

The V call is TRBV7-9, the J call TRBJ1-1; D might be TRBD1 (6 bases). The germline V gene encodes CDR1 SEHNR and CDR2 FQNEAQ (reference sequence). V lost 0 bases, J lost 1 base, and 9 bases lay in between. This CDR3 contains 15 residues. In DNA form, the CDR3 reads TGTGCCAGCAGCTTAGCGGCAGGGGAGAACACTGAAGCTTTCTTT. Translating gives CASSLAAGENTEAFF.